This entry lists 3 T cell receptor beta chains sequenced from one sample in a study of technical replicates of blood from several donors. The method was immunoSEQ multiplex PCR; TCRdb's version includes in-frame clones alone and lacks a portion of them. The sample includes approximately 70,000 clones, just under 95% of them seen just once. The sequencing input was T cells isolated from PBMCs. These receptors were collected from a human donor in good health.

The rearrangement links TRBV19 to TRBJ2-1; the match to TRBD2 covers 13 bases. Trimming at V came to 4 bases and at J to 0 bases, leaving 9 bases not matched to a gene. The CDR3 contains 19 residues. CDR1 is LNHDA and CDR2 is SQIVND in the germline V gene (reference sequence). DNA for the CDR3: TGTGCCAGTAGTAGAACCGGGACTAGCGGGGCAAGCTCCTACAATGAGCAGTTCTTC. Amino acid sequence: CASSRTGTSGASSYNEQFF.

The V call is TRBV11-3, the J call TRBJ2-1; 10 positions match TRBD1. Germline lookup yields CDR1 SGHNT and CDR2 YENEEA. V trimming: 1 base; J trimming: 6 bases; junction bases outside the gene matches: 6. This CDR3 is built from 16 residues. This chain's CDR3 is CASSLAGTGASNEQFF. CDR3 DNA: TGTGCCAGCAGCTTAGCCGGGACAGGGGCCAGCAATGAGCAGTTCTTC. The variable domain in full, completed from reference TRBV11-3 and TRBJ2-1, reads EAGVVQSPRYKIIEKKQPVAFWCNPISGHNTLYWYLQNLGQGPELLIRYENEEAVDDSQLPKDRFSAERLKGVDSTLKIQPAELGDSAVYLCASSLAGTGASNEQFFGPGTRLTVL.

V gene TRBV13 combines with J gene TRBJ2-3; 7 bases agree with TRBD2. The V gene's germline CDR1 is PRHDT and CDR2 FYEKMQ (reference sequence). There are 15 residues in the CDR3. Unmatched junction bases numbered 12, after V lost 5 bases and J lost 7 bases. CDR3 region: CASSPLGEGLNTQYF. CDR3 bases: TGTGCCAGCAGCCCCCTGGGGGAGGGTCTAAATACGCAGTATTTT.